This T cell receptor (beta chain) was identified in a study of post-analysis software for immune sequencing data (dated by TCRdb to 2015 to 2017). Study-level background: Disease courses on record covered relapsing-remitting, secondary progressive and progressive-relapsing multiple sclerosis, though some patients had no subtype annotation. Patient repertoires were compared against roughly 11 previously published healthy control repertoires from donors aged roughly 6 to 28 years. A subset of samples was prepared in parallel using single-end sample barcoding, then pooled and co-amplified after Illumina adapter ligation. Results and caveats for the whole study, not just this receptor: Strong co-clustering of samples prepared in the same batch was shown by direct clustering with F measure, prompting a batch-effect correction. Multiple sclerosis patients had significantly lower normalized Chao1 diversity than controls, a result that suggests substantial peripheral T-cell clonal expansion. The multiple sclerosis patient group was slightly younger than the control group.

Remarks on this clonotype: Its antigen remains undetermined. The record has no base qualities; no much larger clone is one base away.

TCR beta repertoires were profiled from peripheral blood of more than ten young patients with multiple sclerosis to demonstrate the VDJtools post-analysis software. The patients with multiple sclerosis were children and adolescents between roughly 6 and 15 years of age. To prepare the library, PCR was applied. For sequencing, an Illumina HiSeq 2500 was employed. To reduce PCR and sequencing biases, unique molecular identifiers were built into the TCR beta cDNA libraries. Every 1 to 10 million input T cells yielded around 500,000 cDNA molecules, meaning each molecule approximated one T cell. The patient libraries were prepared and sequenced with the same protocol used for the earlier healthy control dataset. Within a given batch, samples were prepared together, multiplexed and sequenced on the same HiSeq lane. In the paper's pipeline: MIGEC was used to process the raw barcoded reads, and molecular identifier groups with only a single read were discarded before consensus assembly and CDR3 extraction. Clonotype tables were post-analysed with VDJtools, normalizing diversity by down-sampling all datasets to the smallest sample size. Repertoire overlap clustering matched CDR3 amino acid but not nucleotide sequences to correct batch-related cross-sample contamination. TCRdb ran its own pipeline on the public reads, namely fastp trimming at Q25 and MiXCR clone calling, and kept in-frame beta chains. Each CDR3 protein appears once, grouped with its most common genes and DNA. None of the V and J calls come from the authors' own analysis; TCRdb made them. In all, the sample holds roughly 570,000 distinct CDR3 sequences, and approximately 34% of those were seen once. The biggest ten clones account for under 7% of the sample.

Source material: blood. This clonotype was obtained from a girl aged 2 to 17 with multiple sclerosis.

The encoded CDR3 is CASTTGKGYEQYF. The sequence in DNA is TGTGCCAGCACCACCGGAAAGGGCTACGAGCAGTACTTC. Rearrangement joined TRBV6-6 to TRBJ2-7, with the D gene too uncertain to name. The CDR3 runs 13 amino acids, cysteine and phenylalanine included. The CDR3 DNA has 39 bases and is translated from base 1. The junction carries 13 bases between V and J, which are trimmed by 7 bases and 3 bases respectively. CDR1 MNHNY and CDR2 SVGAGI were looked up in the germline V gene (reference sequence).